This T cell receptor beta chain is drawn from a study of T-cell reconstitution after alpha-beta-depleted transplantation in children. General study results and limits: The study traced high day-60 TCRbeta diversity in some patients to surviving recipient T cells and thymic progenitors. Where alpha-beta T cells came from about two months after transplant was reportedly several hundred expanded graft clones. Once a year had passed after transplant, T-cell counts and diversity came mostly from newly produced T cells.

Germline V lookup: CDR1 SGHAT, CDR2 FQDESV (reference sequence). After removal of 3 bases from V and 2 bases from J, the junction contained 12 bases not matched to a gene. The CDR3 has 18 residues. The TCRbeta library was prepared with unique molecular identifiers. One entry per CDR3 protein results from TCRdb running MiXCR on the PCR reads. The sample shows approximately 98,000 distinct CDR3 sequences, 5.5% to 7% of them seen only once. Many counts were recorded for this clonotype. Antigen unknown. The gene calls are TRBV11-1 and TRBJ2-1; 8 nucleotides align to TRBD2. This sequence was found in a male patient aged 2-9 years who had a stem cell transplant for acute lymphoblastic leukemia, so the T cells may come from the graft donor. The material sequenced was PBMCs, mostly from graft donor cells, taken 360 days after TCRalphabeta/CD19-depleted stem cell transplant. CDR3 bases: TGTGCCAGCAGCTTTCCCATACAACTAGCGGAAACCTACAATGAGCAGTTCTTC. Its translation: CASSFPIQLAETYNEQFF.